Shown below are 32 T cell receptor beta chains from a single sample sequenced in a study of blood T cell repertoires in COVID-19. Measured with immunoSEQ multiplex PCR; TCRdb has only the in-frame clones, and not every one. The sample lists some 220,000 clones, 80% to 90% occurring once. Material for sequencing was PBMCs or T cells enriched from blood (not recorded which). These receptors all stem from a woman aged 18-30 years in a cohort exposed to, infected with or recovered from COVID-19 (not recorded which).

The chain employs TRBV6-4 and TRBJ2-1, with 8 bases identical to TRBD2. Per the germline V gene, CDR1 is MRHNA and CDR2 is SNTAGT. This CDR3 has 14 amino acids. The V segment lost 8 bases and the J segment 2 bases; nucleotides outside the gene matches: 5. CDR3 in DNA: TGTGCCAGCGGGCGGGGGGCGCCCTACAATGAGCAGTTCTTC. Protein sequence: CASGRGAPYNEQFF.

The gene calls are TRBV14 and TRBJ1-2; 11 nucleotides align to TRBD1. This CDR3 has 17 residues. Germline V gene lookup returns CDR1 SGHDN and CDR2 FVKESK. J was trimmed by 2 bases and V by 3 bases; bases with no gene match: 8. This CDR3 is CASSQTRGQGANYGYTF. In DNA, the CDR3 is TGTGCCAGCAGCCAGACCCGTGGACAGGGGGCGAACTATGGCTACACCTTC.

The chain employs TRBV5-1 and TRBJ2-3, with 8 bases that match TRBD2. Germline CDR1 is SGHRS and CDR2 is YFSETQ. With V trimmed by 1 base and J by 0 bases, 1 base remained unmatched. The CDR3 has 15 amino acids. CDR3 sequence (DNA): TGCGCCAGCAGCTTGACGGGGGGGAGCACAGATACGCAGTATTTT. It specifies CASSLTGGSTDTQYF.

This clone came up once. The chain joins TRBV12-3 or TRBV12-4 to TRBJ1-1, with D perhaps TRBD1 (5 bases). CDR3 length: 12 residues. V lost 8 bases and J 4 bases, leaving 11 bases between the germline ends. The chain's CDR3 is CASDGGGTEAFF. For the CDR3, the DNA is TGTGCCAGCGACGGGGGGGGCACTGAAGCTTTCTTT.

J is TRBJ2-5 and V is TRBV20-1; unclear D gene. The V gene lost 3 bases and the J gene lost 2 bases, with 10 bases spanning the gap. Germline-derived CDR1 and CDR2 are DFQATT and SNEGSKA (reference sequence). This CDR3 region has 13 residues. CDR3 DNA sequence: TGCAGTGCTAGTCGCCAGATACAAGAGACCCAGTACTTC. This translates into CSASRQIQETQYF.

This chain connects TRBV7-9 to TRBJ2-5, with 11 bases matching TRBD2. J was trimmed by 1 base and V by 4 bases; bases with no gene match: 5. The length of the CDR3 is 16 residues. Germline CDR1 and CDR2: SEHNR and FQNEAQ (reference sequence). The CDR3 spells CASSSLAGGFQETQYF. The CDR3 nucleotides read TGTGCCAGCAGCTCGCTAGCGGGGGGTTTCCAAGAGACCCAGTACTTC.

The CDR3 sequence is CASSLFLNTEAFF. CDR3 DNA sequence: TGTGCCAGCAGCCTCTTTCTGAACACTGAAGCTTTCTTT. The V call is TRBV4-2, the J call TRBJ1-1; D is ambiguous. The CDR3 is 13 residues long. CDR1 and CDR2 (germline): LGHNA, YNFKEQ. Trimming took 4 bases from V and 0 from J, leaving 6 bases between them.

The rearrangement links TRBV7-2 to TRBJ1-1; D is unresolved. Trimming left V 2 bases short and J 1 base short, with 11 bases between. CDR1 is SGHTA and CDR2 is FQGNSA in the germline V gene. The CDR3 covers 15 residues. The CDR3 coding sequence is TGTGCCAGCAGCTTAACTGTAACAGCGAACACTGAAGCTTTCTTT. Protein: CASSLTVTANTEAFF.

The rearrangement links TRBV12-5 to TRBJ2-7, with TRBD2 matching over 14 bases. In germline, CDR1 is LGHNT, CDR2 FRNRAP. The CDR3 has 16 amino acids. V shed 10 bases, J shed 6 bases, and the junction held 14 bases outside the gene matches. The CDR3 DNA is TGTGCTACTGAGGCCCCGGGACTAGCGGGAGAAGGCGAGCAGTACTTC. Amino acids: CATEAPGLAGEGEQYF.

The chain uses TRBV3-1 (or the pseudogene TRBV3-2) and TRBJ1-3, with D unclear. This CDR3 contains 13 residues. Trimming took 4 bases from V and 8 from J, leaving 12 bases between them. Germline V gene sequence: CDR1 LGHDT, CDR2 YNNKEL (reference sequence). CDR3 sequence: CASSPTRGDTIYF. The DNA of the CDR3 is TGTGCCAGCAGCCCCACACGGGGTGACACCATATATTTT.

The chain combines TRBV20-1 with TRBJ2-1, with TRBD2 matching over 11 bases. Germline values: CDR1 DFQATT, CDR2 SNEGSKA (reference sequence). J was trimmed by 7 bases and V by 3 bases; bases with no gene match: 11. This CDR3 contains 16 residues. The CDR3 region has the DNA TGCAGTGCTAGTAAACTAGCGGGAGTCTTAAATAATGAGCAGTTCTTC. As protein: CSASKLAGVLNNEQFF.

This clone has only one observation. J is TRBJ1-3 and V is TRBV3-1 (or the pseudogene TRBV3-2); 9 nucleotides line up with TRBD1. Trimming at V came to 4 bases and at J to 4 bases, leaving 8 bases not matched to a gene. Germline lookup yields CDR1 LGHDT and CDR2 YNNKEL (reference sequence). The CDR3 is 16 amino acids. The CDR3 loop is CASSREQGAGGNTIYF. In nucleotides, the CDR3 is TGTGCCAGCAGCCGCGAACAGGGGGCGGGAGGAAACACCATATATTTT.

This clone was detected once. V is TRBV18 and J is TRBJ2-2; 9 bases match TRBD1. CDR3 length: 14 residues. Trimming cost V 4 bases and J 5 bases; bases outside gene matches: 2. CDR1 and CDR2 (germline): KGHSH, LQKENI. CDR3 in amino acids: CASSLGQGTGELFF. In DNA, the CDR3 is TGTGCCAGCTCACTCGGACAGGGGACCGGGGAGCTGTTTTTT.

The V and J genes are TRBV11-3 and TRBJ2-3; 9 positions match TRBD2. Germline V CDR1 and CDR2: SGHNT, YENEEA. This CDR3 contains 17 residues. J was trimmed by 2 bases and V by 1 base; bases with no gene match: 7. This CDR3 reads CASSLGGLAGYTDTQYF. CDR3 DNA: TGTGCCAGCAGCTTAGGAGGTCTAGCGGGATACACAGATACGCAGTATTTT. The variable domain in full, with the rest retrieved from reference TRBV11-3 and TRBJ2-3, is EAGVVQSPRYKIIEKKQPVAFWCNPISGHNTLYWYLQNLGQGPELLIRYENEEAVDDSQLPKDRFSAERLKGVDSTLKIQPAELGDSAVYLCASSLGGLAGYTDTQYFGPGTRLTVL.

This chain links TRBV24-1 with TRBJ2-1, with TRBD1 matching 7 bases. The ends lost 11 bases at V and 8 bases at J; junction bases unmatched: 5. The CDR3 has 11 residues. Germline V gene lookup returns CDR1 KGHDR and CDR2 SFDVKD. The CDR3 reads CAINRGDEQFF. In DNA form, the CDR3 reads TGTGCCATAAACAGGGGCGATGAGCAGTTCTTC.

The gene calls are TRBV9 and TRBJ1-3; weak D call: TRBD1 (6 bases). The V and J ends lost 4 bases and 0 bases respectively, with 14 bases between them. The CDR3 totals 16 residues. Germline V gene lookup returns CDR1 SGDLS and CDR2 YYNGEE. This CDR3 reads CASSSYRVLSGNTIYF. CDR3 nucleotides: TGTGCCAGCAGCTCATACAGGGTTCTCTCTGGAAACACCATATATTTT.

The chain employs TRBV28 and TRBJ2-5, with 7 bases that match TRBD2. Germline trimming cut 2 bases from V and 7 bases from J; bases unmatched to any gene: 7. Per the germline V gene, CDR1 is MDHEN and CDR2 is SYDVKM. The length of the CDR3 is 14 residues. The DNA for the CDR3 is TGTGCCAGCAGTTTAGGGGACTACGCGGGGACCCAGTACTTC. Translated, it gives CASSLGDYAGTQYF.

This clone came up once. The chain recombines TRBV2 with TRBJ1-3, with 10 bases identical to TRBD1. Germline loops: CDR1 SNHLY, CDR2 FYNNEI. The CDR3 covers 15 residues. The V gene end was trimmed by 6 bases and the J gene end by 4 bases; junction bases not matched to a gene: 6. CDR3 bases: TGTGCCAGCAGGGACGACAGGGGGCGAGGAAACACCATATATTTT. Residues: CASRDDRGRGNTIYF.

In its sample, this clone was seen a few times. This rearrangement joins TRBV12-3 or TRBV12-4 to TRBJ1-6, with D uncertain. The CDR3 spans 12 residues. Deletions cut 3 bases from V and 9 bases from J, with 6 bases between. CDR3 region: CASSFGLSPLHF. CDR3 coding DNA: TGTGCCAGCAGTTTTGGCCTTTCACCCCTCCACTTT.

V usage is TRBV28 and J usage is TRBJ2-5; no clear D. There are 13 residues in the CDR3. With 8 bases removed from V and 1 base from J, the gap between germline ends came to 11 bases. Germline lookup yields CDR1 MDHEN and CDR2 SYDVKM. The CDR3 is CASCSPVQETQYF. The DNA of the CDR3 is TGTGCCAGCTGCTCTCCGGTCCAAGAGACCCAGTACTTC.

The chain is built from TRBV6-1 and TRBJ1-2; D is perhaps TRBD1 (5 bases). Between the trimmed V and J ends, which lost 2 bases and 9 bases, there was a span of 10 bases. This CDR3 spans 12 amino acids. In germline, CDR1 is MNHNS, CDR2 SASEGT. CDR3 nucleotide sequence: TGTGCCAGCAGTGAATCAGGGAATCGCTACACCTTC. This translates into CASSESGNRYTF.

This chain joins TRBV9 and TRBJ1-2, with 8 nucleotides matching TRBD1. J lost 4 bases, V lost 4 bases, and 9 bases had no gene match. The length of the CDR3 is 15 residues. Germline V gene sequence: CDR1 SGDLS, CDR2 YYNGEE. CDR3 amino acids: CASSPGQGGVYGYTF. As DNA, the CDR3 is TGTGCCAGCAGCCCTGGACAGGGCGGAGTCTATGGCTACACCTTC.

CDR3 amino acids: CASSPNSGTGYEQYF. CDR3 DNA sequence: TGTGCCAGCAGCCCCAATTCCGGGACAGGCTACGAGCAGTACTTC. This sequence joins TRBV7-3 and TRBJ2-7; 8 bases agree with TRBD1. Losses at the gene ends were 5 bases for V and 3 bases for J; bases not matched to a gene: 9. CDR3 length equals 15 residues. Per germline, CDR1 SGHTA and CDR2 FQGTGA.

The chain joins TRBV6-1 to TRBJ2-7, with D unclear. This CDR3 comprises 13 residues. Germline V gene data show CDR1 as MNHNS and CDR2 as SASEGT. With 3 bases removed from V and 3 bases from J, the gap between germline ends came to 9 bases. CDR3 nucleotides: TGTGCCAGCAGTGATATCGGCGGCTACGAGCAGTACTTC. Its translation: CASSDIGGYEQYF.

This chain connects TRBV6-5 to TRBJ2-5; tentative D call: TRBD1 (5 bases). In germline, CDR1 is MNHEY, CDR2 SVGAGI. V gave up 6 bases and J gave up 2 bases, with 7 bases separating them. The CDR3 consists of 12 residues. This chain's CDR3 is CASSWTQETQYF. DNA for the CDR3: TGTGCCAGCAGCTGGACACAAGAGACCCAGTACTTC.

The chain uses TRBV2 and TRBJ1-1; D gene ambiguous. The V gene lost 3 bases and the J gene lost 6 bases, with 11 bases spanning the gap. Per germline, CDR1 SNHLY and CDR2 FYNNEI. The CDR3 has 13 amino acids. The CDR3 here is CASSDVGLSEAFF. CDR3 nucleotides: TGTGCCAGCAGTGATGTCGGTCTTTCTGAAGCTTTCTTT.

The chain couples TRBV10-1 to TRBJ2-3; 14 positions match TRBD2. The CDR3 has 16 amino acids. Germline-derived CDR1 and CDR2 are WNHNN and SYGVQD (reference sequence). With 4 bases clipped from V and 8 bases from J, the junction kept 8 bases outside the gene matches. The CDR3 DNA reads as TGCGCCAGCAGTGGGCCGGGACTAGCGGGAGTAGGTACGCAGTATTTT. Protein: CASSGPGLAGVGTQYF.

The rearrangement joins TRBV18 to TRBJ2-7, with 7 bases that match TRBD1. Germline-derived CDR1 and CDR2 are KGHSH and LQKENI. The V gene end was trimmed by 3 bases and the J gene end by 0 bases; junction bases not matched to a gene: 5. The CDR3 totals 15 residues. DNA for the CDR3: TGTGCCAGCTCACCCAGACAGGGAACCTCCTACGAGCAGTACTTC. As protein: CASSPRQGTSYEQYF.

Here the CDR3 reads CASSQAGGGVYNEQFF. CDR3 in DNA: TGCGCCAGCAGCCAAGCTGGCGGAGGGGTTTACAATGAGCAGTTCTTC. The chain links TRBV4-1 to TRBJ2-1, with a tentative D call TRBD2 (6 bases). The CDR3 loop spans 16 amino acids. Germline V gene lookup returns CDR1 MGHRA and CDR2 YSYEKL. V lost 1 base to trimming and J lost 4 bases, with 14 bases between them.

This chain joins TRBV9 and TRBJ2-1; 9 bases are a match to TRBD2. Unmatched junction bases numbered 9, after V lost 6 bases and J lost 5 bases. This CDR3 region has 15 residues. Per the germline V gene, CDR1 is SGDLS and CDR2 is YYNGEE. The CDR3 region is CASTLGGGGNNEQFF. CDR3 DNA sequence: TGTGCCAGCACCCTAGGCGGGGGGGGGAACAATGAGCAGTTCTTC.

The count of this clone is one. The CDR3 nucleotides are TGCGCCAGCAGTGAGTCTCGTAGCGCGGGTCCAGATACGCAGTATTTT. This gives the protein CASSESRSAGPDTQYF. V and J are TRBV10-1 and TRBJ2-3; tentatively, D is TRBD2 (5 bases). With 0 bases removed from V and 4 bases from J, the gap between germline ends came to 14 bases. The CDR3 covers 16 residues. Germline-derived CDR1 and CDR2 are WNHNN and SYGVQD (reference sequence).

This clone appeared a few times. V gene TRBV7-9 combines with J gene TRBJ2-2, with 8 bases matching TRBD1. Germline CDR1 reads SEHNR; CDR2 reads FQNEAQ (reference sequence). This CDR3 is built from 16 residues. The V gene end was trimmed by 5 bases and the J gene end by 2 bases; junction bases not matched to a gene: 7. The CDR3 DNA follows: TGTGCCAGCAGCCCCCCAGGGGGCAGAAACACCGGGGAGCTGTTTTTT. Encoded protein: CASSPPGGRNTGELFF.